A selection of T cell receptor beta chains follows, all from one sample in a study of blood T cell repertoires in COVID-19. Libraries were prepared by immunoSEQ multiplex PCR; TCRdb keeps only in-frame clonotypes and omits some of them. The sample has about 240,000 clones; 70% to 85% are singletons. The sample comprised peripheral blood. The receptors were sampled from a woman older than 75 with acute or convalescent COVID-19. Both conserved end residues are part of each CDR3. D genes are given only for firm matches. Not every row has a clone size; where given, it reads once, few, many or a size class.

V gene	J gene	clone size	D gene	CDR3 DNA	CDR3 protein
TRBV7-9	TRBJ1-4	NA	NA	TGTGCCAGCAGCTTAGCGGGGCAACCCGACGAAGAAAAACTGTTTTTT	CASSLAGQPDEEKLFF
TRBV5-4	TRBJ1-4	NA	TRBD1	TGTGCCAGCAGCTTGGGACCCGCAGGGGGCCAAGAAAAACTGTTTTTT	CASSLGPAGGQEKLFF
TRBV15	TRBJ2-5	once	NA	TGTGCCACCAGCAGAGATATAAACCAAGAGACCCAGTACTTC	CATSRDINQETQYF
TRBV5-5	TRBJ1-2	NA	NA	TGTGCCAGCGCCAAGCCCAGACAGAACTATGGCTACACCTTC	CASAKPRQNYGYTF
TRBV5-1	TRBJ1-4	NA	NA	TGCGCCAGCAGCTTGTGGGGGCTAGAGGCAACTAATGAAAAACTGTTTTTT	CASSLWGLEATNEKLFF
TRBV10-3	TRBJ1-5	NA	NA	TGTGCCACGCGTTCCAATGATCAGCCCCAGCATTTT	CATRSNDQPQHF
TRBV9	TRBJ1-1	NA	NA	TGTGCCAGCAGCGGCAGGGTGGGAACTGAAGCTTTCTTT	CASSGRVGTEAFF
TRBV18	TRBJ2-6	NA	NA	TGTGCCAGCTCTTCAGGGACTGGGGCCAACGTCCTGACTTTC	CASSSGTGANVLTF
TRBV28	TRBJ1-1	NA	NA	TGTGCCGCCTCTACGGGCACTGAAGCTTTCTTT	CAASTGTEAFF
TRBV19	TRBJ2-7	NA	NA	TGTGCCAGTAGTATACTAGGGGGAGACTACGAGCAGTACTTC	CASSILGGDYEQYF
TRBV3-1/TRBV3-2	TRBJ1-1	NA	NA	TGTGCCAGCAGTCCTACAAACCGCAGGGGGAACACTGAAGCTTTCTTT	CASSPTNRRGNTEAFF
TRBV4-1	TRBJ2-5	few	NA	TGCGCCAGCAGCCTGTCAGGGGAAAGGGAGACCCAGTACTTC	CASSLSGERETQYF
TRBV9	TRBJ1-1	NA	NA	TGTGCCAGCAGCGTAGGGAGAGAGAACACTGAAGCTTTCTTT	CASSVGRENTEAFF
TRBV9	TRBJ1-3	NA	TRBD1	TGTGCCAGCAGCGTAGGGGACAGGGTTCCCGGCGCTGGAAACACCATATATTTT	CASSVGDRVPGAGNTIYF
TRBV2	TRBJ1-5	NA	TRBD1	TGTGCCAGCATTAGAACCCCGACAGGGTTAAGCAATCAGCCCCAGCATTTT	CASIRTPTGLSNQPQHF
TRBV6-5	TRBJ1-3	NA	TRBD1	TGTGCCAGCAGTTACTCAGGACAGGGGGCTGGAAACACCATATATTTT	CASSYSGQGAGNTIYF
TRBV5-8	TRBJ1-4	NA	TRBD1	TGTGCCAGCAGCTCGCGACAGGGGAGTGAAAAACTGTTTTTT	CASSSRQGSEKLFF
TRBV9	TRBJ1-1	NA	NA	TGTGCCAGCAGCCAGACAGCGACTGTGTCTGAAGCTTTCTTT	CASSQTATVSEAFF
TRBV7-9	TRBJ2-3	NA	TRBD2	TGTGCCAGCAGCTTAACTAGCGGGGGCGATACGCAGTATTTT	CASSLTSGGDTQYF
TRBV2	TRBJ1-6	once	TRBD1	TGTGCCAGCAGAGGACAGGGGCAATCGGGTCCCCTCCACTTT	CASRGQGQSGPLHF
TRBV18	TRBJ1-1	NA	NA	TGTGCCAGCTCACCGACAGGGAACACTGAAGCTTTCTTT	CASSPTGNTEAFF
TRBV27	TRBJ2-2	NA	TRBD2	TGTGCCAGCAGGCATGACGAGCGGGGGGGCCCCTCGAACACCGGGGAGCTGTTTTTT	CASRHDERGGPSNTGELFF
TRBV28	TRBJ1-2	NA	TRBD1	TGTGCCAGCAGTACCCAGGGGGCTCCCGGCTATGGCTACACCTTC	CASSTQGAPGYGYTF
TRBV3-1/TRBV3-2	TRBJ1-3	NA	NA	TGTGCCAGCAGCCGCAGGGCGCAGAGATCTGGAAACACCATATATTTT	CASSRRAQRSGNTIYF
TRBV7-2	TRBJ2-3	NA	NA	TGTGCCAGCAGCTTAGGCGGGGTCGCGGTAGGTACGCAGTATTTT	CASSLGGVAVGTQYF
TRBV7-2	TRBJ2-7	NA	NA	TGTGCCAGCAGCTTAGTCTGGCAAACCTACGAGCAGTACTTC	CASSLVWQTYEQYF
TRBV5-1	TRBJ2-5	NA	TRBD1	TGCGCCAGCAGCCCCAGGACAGGGGGCGTTGAGACCCAGTACTTC	CASSPRTGGVETQYF
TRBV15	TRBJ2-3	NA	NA	TGTGCCACCAGCAGAGATCAAGAACAGGGAGTGTGGGCGACAGATACGCAGTATTTT	CATSRDQEQGVWATDTQYF
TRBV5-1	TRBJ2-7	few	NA	TGCGCCAGCAGCTTGGTGGGTGGAGGCGCCTACGAGCAGTACTTC	CASSLVGGGAYEQYF
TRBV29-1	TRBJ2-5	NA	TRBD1	TGCAGCGCCGGGGACAGGGCCGAGACCCAGTACTTC	CSAGDRAETQYF
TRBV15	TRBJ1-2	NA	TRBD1	TGTGCCACCAGCTCCCGGGACAGGGTCAATTATGGCTACACCTTC	CATSSRDRVNYGYTF
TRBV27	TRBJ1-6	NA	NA	TGTGGGGCAGGGGCCGCGAAATCCTATAATTCACCCCTCCACTTT	CGAGAAKSYNSPLHF
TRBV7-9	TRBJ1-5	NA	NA	TGTGCCAGCAGCTTAGCGGGGGGTCAGCCCCAGCATTTT	CASSLAGGQPQHF
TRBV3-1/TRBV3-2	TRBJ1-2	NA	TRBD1	TGTGCCAGCAGCCAAGATATCGGGACAGACGGCTACACCTTC	CASSQDIGTDGYTF
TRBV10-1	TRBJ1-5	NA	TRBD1	TGCGCCAGCAGGCCGGGACAGGGAATTTATAGCAATCAGCCCCAGCATTTT	CASRPGQGIYSNQPQHF
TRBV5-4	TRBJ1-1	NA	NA	TGTGCCAGCAGCTTGGAAGCAGGGATGAACACTGAAGCTTTCTTT	CASSLEAGMNTEAFF
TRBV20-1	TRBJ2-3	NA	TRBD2	TGCAGTGCTAGTTCCCGGGGGGGATCAGATACGCAGTATTTT	CSASSRGGSDTQYF
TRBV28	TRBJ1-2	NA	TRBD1	TGTGCCAGCAGGGCCGGGACAGGGGAACGTTTAAGCTATGGCTACACCTTC	CASRAGTGERLSYGYTF
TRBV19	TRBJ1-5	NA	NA	TGTGCCAGTAGGTCTACAGGGAACCAGCCCCAGCATTTT	CASRSTGNQPQHF